The source of this T cell receptor (beta chain) is a study of blood T cell repertoires in COVID-19. Study overall: There were acute and convalescent COVID-19 samples, and they came from the United States, Italy and Spain. The analysed material was cDNA or gDNA that came from T cells, B-cell-depleted T cells, or PBMCs.

How the authors handled the data: How many nucleated cells were present was estimated from reference gene primer amplification. Assay: immunoSEQ multiplex PCR; the TCRdb copy retains only in-frame clones and omits some. V, J and clone size were drawn from that table, and D and trimming were deduced from the DNA. The table records 85,000 to 100,000 clones, 75% to 95% of them present only once. V lost 4 bases to trimming and J lost 1 base; unmatched junction nucleotides: 5. Germline loops: CDR1 MNHEY, CDR2 SVGAGI. CDR3 size: 15 residues. Sequenced: peripheral blood. The TCR sequence derives from a man aged 60 to 69 with acute or convalescent COVID-19. The chain couples TRBV6-5 to TRBJ1-1, with 8 bases matching TRBD1. The CDR3 DNA is TGTGCCAGCAGTTTGCTCGGACAGGGGAACACTGAAGCTTTCTTT. Amino acid sequence: CASSLLGQGNTEAFF.